The rows below give T cell receptor beta chains drawn from one sample of a study of regulatory T cells in long-lasting Graves disease. One entry per CDR3 protein, called by TCRdb with MiXCR from the multiplex PCR reads. Of hundreds of thousands of distinct CDR3 sequences detected, about 16% appear once; the ten largest clones hold roughly 25%. These data also featured in a second study, about T cells in Graves' hyperthyroidism and ophthalmopathy.

Here the sequenced sample was peripheral blood mononuclear cells (PBMCs), taken at new diagnosis, from a patient treated with antithyroid drugs. These receptors were collected from a woman aged 40-60 years with Graves disease. Each CDR3 is given with its conserved first and last residue. The D gene is left open where the match is weak. Clone size, where shown, is once, few, many, or a class for clones that have expanded.

v_gene: TRBV15
d_gene: TRBD2
j_gene: TRBJ2-1
abundance: few
CDR3aa: CATSRVGGGDYNEQFF
CDR3nt: TGTGCCACCAGCAGAGTTGGCGGGGGGGACTACAATGAGCAGTTCTTC

v_gene: TRBV2
d_gene: TRBD2
j_gene: TRBJ2-3
abundance: .
CDR3aa: CASRRGGPSTDTQYF
CDR3nt: TGTGCCAGCCGCCGGGGGGGGCCGAGTACAGATACGCAGTATTTT

v_gene: TRBV12-3/TRBV12-4
d_gene: .
j_gene: TRBJ1-1
abundance: many
CDR3aa: CASSPSLGGSIRGNTEAFF
CDR3nt: TGTGCCAGCAGCCCTAGCTTGGGAGGTTCCATAAGAGGGAACACTGAAGCTTTCTTT

v_gene: TRBV27
d_gene: .
j_gene: TRBJ1-2
abundance: many
CDR3aa: CASSLSLTNGYTF
CDR3nt: TGTGCCAGCAGTTTATCGTTAACAAATGGCTACACCTTC

v_gene: TRBV29-1
d_gene: .
j_gene: TRBJ1-5
abundance: .
CDR3aa: CSVETRADGPNQPQHF
CDR3nt: TGCAGCGTTGAAACACGCGCGGACGGGCCCAATCAGCCCCAGCATTTT

v_gene: TRBV19
d_gene: .
j_gene: TRBJ2-7
abundance: many
CDR3aa: CASSSLLHSYEQYF
CDR3nt: TGTGCCAGTAGTAGCCTACTACACTCCTACGAGCAGTACTTC

v_gene: TRBV29-1
d_gene: .
j_gene: TRBJ1-4
abundance: .
CDR3aa: CSVRDYNEKLFF
CDR3nt: TGCAGCGTCCGGGATTATAATGAAAAACTGTTTTTT

v_gene: TRBV9
d_gene: .
j_gene: TRBJ2-2
abundance: .
CDR3aa: CASSSRIGELFF
CDR3nt: TGTGCCAGCAGCTCAAGGATCGGGGAGCTGTTTTTT

v_gene: TRBV3-1
d_gene: TRBD1
j_gene: TRBJ1-6
abundance: .
CDR3aa: CASNFLQGNSPLHF
CDR3nt: TGTGCCAGCAACTTTCTACAGGGGAATTCACCCCTCCACTTT

v_gene: TRBV15
d_gene: .
j_gene: TRBJ2-2
abundance: few
CDR3aa: CATSRDWGDTGELFF
CDR3nt: TGTGCCACCAGCAGAGATTGGGGAGACACCGGGGAGCTGTTTTTT

v_gene: TRBV2
d_gene: .
j_gene: TRBJ2-2
abundance: many
CDR3aa: CASSEEFTGSITGELFF
CDR3nt: TGTGCCAGCAGTGAAGAATTTACAGGGAGTATCACCGGGGAGCTGTTTTTT